This TCR beta chain comes out of a study of blood T cell repertoires in COVID-19. Across the whole study: Samples taken during acute and convalescent COVID-19 were collected in the United States, Italy and Spain. PBMCs, B-cell-depleted T cells, or T cells provided the cDNA or gDNA that made up the material.

V lost 6 bases and J 7 bases, leaving 10 bases between the germline ends. This CDR3 is 10 amino acids long. Germline CDR1 reads DFQATT; CDR2 reads SNEGSKA (reference sequence). Original analysis: Cell counts per sample came from amplifying reference gene primers. Sequencing used immunoSEQ multiplex PCR; TCRdb keeps in-frame clones, though not all of them. That table is the source of V, J and clone size, and D and trimming were worked out from the DNA. The sample shows some 150,000 clones, just under 90% of them seen only once. The sequence was obtained from a man between 18 and 35 years old with active or convalescent COVID-19. The sequenced sample consisted of peripheral blood. The chain couples TRBV20-1 to TRBJ2-7, with D possibly TRBD2 on 6 matching bases. The CDR3 is CSAGDFEQYV. The CDR3 nucleotides read TGCAGTGCGGGGGACTTTGAGCAGTACGTC.